This TCR beta chain was identified in a study of control samples from healthy donors and cancer patients. Method: immunoSEQ multiplex PCR; TCRdb's copy keeps in-frame clones and lacks some. The table lists roughly 100,000 clones, approximately 83% of them singletons, with about 13% in the top ten. The CDR3 contains 15 residues. Germline CDR1 SNHLY, CDR2 FYNNEI. The ends lost 4 bases at V and 5 bases at J; junction bases unmatched: 7. V is TRBV2 and J is TRBJ2-5; 10 nucleotides line up with TRBD1. The sequence derives from a woman aged 45-60 years in good health. The sequencing input was blood. The CDR3 bases are TGTGCCAGCAGTGCGGGGGACAGGGGTAGGGAGACCCAGTACTTC. Protein sequence: CASSAGDRGRETQYF.